This T cell receptor beta chain derives from a study of T cell responses to AZD1222 COVID-19 vaccine. Notes on the study in general: Donors were mostly white British, more females; clonal diversity possibly underestimated.

The protocol was immunoSEQ multiplex PCR, while the TCRdb copy is restricted to in-frame clones and leaves out a portion. The sample shows over 200,000 clones, roughly 94% of them seen only once. Germline CDR1 LGHDT, CDR2 YNNKEL (reference sequence). The CDR3 has 19 residues. V lost 2 bases to trimming and J lost 3 bases; unmatched junction nucleotides: 11. On this clone: Its target is not known.

Source: peripheral blood, taken 28 days after the second dose of the MenACWY control vaccine. This TCR was recovered from an adult who received the MenACWY meningococcal vaccine as a control. This chain uses TRBV3-1 (or the pseudogene TRBV3-2) with TRBJ2-3; 13 nucleotides match TRBD2. CDR3: CASSQRSGGTSGTTDTQYF. The CDR3 DNA reads TGTGCCAGCAGCCAAAGGAGCGGGGGGACTAGCGGGACTACAGATACGCAGTATTTT.